This section outlines one T cell receptor beta chain sequence together with its context. The CDR3 totals 13 residues. J gave up 11 bases and V 9 bases, and 12 bases lay outside the gene matches. This sample is part of a study of control samples from healthy donors and cancer patients. Clones were sequenced by immunoSEQ multiplex PCR, and TCRdb holds only the in-frame ones, with some missing. Of approximately 150,000 clones in the sample, 90% to 95% are singletons; the top ten hold around 15%. The sequence came from a man between 60 and 75 years old with colorectal cancer. The sequenced sample consisted of PBMCs. This chain joins TRBV12-3 or TRBV12-4 and TRBJ1-4, with TRBD1 matching over 7 bases. CDR3 loop: CASGTAPVKKLFF. As DNA, the CDR3 is TGTGCCAGTGGGACAGCCCCCGTGAAGAAACTGTTTTTT.